The T cell receptor (beta chain) under discussion was sequenced for a study of blood T cell repertoires in COVID-19. Study context: Both acute and convalescent COVID-19 samples were obtained from the United States, Italy and Spain.

CDR1 and CDR2 from the germline V gene are SQVTM and ANQGSEA. CDR3 length equals 12 residues. Deletions cut 8 bases from V and 8 bases from J, with 18 bases between. In the study's own analysis: Nucleated cell counts were estimated from reference gene primer amplification. Libraries were prepared by immunoSEQ multiplex PCR; TCRdb keeps only in-frame clonotypes and omits some of them. Clone size and the V and J calls come from that table; the DNA yielded D and trimming. Here the sample spans over 110,000 clones, around 90% being singletons. The rearrangement uses TRBV29-1 and TRBJ1-1; no definite D call. This clonotype originated in a woman aged 50 to 60 with acute or convalescent COVID-19. Sequencing was done on a sample of peripheral blood. The DNA of the CDR3 is TGCAGCCCCCCGGACTATGACGCGGAAGCTTTCTTT. It is translated as CSPPDYDAEAFF.